This TCR beta chain was retrieved from a study of beta chain features in type 1 diabetes. This clone was observed a handful of times. Its specificity is unknown. Per germline, CDR1 SGHAT and CDR2 FQNNGV. V was clipped by 4 bases and J by 2 bases, with 15 bases between them. The CDR3 covers 15 residues. Of the isolated RNA, all was reverse transcribed, and so the sequenced material was expressed TCRB transcripts. TCRdb's table, derived via immunoSEQ multiplex PCR, lists solely in-frame clones and lacks some. The sample has a few hundred thousand clones; over 9% are singletons. Notes on the study in general: Significant though moderate, a shortening of TCRB CDR3s appeared in all four CD4+ subsets of Type 1 diabetes patients.

Source material: central memory CD4+ T cells from blood. This rearrangement joins TRBV11-2 to TRBJ2-7; D may match TRBD1 or TRBD2 (5 bases each). The source of this sequence is a man aged 25 to 40 with type 1 diabetes. CDR3 region: CASSSVVGDAYEQYF. The CDR3 DNA sequence: TGTGCCAGCAGCTCCGTGGTGGGGGACGCCTACGAGCAGTACTTC.